Listed here is a single T cell receptor (beta chain). The clone's antigen remains unknown. No qualities accompany the bases; no much larger clone lies one base away. For CDR1 and CDR2, the germline V gene lists SNHLY and FYNNEI. V lost 6 bases and J lost 0 bases; the stretch between them is 15 bases long. The CDR3 numbers 16 residues from cysteine through phenylalanine. CDR3 DNA is the only sequence kept; it has 48 bases, read in frame from the first base. The data are from a study of shared clonotypes between healthy human individuals (dated by TCRdb to about 2020). Context from the whole study: The cohort included a few men and a couple of women between 18 and 49 years of age. For each donor, three plates each were used for CD4 naive and CD4 memory, two plates were used for CD8 naive, and one plate was used for CD8 memory. Each donor's leukapheresis produced roughly between about 0.8 and 10 billion PBMCs. Different laboratories and diverse techniques were used to prepare libraries and sequence TCR repertoires, to increase sequencing depth and limit assay-specific biases. The study deeply sequenced blood TCR repertoires of five healthy adults to estimate repertoire size and the extent of clonotype sharing between individuals. The paper's findings and limits, for the study overall: Higher generation probabilities were observed for clonotypes shared by all four sorted-subset donors than for non-shared clonotypes. Sampling was restricted to blood, and TCR repertoires in tissues likely differ from the TCR repertoires found in blood. Sharing across a few donors was observed for around 5% of naive CD4, over 3% of naive CD8, about 2.3% of memory CD4, and about 0.38% of memory CD8 clonotypes. Rarefaction of sorted-subset datasets indicated incomplete sequencing despite the large sequencing depth. Naive subsets generally had larger estimated clonotype richness than memory subsets. Pairwise subsampling led to the expectation that sequencing depth would affect the degree of clonotype sharing among donors. Because the study included only a small number of donors, the genetic and exposure-history diversity represented was limited.

TCR CDR3 regions were amplified from genomic DNA by multiplex PCR using the deep immunoSEQ assay. Extracted genomic DNA from each cell subset was spread evenly across all wells of several immunoSEQ 96-well plates, with each plate serving as a replicate. For sorted subsets, around 200 ng genomic DNA, equal to 30,000 to 35,000 T cell genomes, was loaded into each replicate PCR. Purified libraries were quantified with a Qubit 3.0 fluorometer, sized on a Bioanalyzer 2100, and re-quantified with the KAPA Library Quantification kit. Every immunoSEQ 96-well plate was sequenced on a separate single-read 150-cycle Illumina NextSeq 550 flow cell. In the authors' own workflow: Because only junctional sequences without quality scores were contained in the immunoSEQ output, filtering matching that applied to full-length reads could not be performed. Sequences were annotated with PyIR, a Python wrapper for IgBLAST v1.9, and V/J genes and CDR3 were assigned using IMGT germline references. Reads with weak V/J assignments (E-value above 1e-6), missing CDR3, stop codons, out-of-frame junctions, or ambiguous translated residues were removed. V3J clonotypes were defined as sequences sharing the same inferred V gene, J gene, and CDR3 amino acid sequence. To compute the percentage overlap between repertoires, the number of shared unique clonotypes was divided by the size of the smaller repertoire. Richness of each repertoire was evaluated using RTK rarefaction, the Chao1 estimator, and Recon v2.1 estimates of unobserved clonotypes. Generation probabilities were computed with OLGA for all TCRbeta clonotypes obtained by the gDNA method from a few donors. Here the immuneACCESS table is served through TCRdb, limited to in-frame sequences with V and J called. Missing clones are a known gap in these copies; in checked studies unresolved V genes cover under half, and the rest lacks a known reason. V, J and clone size were drawn from that table, and D and trimming were deduced from the DNA. The sample includes about 2,500,000 clones, with approximately 94% observed a single time. Together, the top ten hold over 0.12% of the sample.

The donors were healthy, HIV-negative adults with no recently reported acute infections or vaccinations. All donors were Caucasian adults living in Nashville, Tennessee, USA. CD4+ T cells were enriched through magnetic negative selection, after which naive cells were positively selected on CD45RA and the remaining negative fraction served as the memory subset. Blood was obtained by leukapheresis, after which PBMCs were separated by Ficoll-Histopaque density gradient centrifugation and cryopreserved in liquid nitrogen vapor phase. Analytical flow cytometry was used to check the purity and quantity of each magnetically sorted T cell population. Each sorted fraction had its genomic DNA isolated and then quantified by UV absorbance on a Nanodrop 2000c.

The chain uses TRBV2 and TRBJ1-5; 5 matching bases give a weak D call of TRBD1. The receptor comes from a man aged 18-30 years in good health. The specimen was naive CD4+ T cells sorted from blood. The sample's cell subset or site label is to be understood as: CD45RA+ positively selected. This receptor carries the CDR3 CASRGRDMDSNQPQHF. Here is the DNA: TGTGCCAGCAGAGGCAGGGATATGGATAGCAATCAGCCCCAGCATTTT. The reference TRBV2 and TRBJ1-5 proteins fill in what lies around the CDR3, so the full variable domain reads EPEVTQTPSHQVTQMGQEVILRCVPISNHLYFYWYRQILGQKVEFLVSFYNNEISEKSEIFDDQFSVERPDGSNFTLKIRSTKLEDSAMYFCASRGRDMDSNQPQHFGDGTRLSIL.